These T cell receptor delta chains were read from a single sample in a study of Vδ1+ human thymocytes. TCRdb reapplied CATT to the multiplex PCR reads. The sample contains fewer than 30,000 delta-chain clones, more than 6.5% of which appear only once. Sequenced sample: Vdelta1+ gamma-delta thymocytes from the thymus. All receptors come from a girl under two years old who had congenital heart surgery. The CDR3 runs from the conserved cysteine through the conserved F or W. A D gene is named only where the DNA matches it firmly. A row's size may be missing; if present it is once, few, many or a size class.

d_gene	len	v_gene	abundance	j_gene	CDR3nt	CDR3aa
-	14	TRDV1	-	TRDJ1	TGTGCTCTTGGGGAGCCGAAATCGGCCGATAAACTCATCTTT	CALGEPKSADKLIF
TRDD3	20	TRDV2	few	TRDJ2	TGTGCCTGTATCGGAAATGGGGGGGATGATACATTCCGTTTGACAGCACAACTCTTCTTT	CACIGNGGDDTFRLTAQLFF
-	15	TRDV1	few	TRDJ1	TGTGCTCTTGGGGAACTTACCCGACTTACCGATAAACTCATCTTT	CALGELTRLTDKLIF
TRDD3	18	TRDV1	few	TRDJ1	TGTGCTCTTGGGGATTCTTGGGGGATACGTACCCTCACCGATAAACTCATCTTT	CALGDSWGIRTLTDKLIF
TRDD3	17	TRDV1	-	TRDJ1	TGTGCTCTTGGGGAATACTCCTACGTGGGGGATGAGGCTAAACTCATCTTT	CALGEYSYVGDEAKLIF
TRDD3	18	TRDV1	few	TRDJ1	TGTGCTCTTGGGGAATTGATTGCCGGGGGATGTAAAGCCGATAAACTCATCTTT	CALGELIAGGCKADKLIF
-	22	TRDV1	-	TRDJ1	TGTGCTCTTGGGGACCCAACAACTCCTACCTTTCCTACTCGAGGGGGATCTAATAAACTCATCTTT	CALGDPTTPTFPTRGGSNKLIF
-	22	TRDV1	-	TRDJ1	TGTGCTCTTGGGGAACCCCACTTCCTGCACCACTGGGGAATCCCCTACACCGATAAACTCATCTTT	CALGEPHFLHHWGIPYTDKLIF
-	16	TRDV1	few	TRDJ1	TGTGCTCTTGGGGCAGCTTCCCATCGGGGATGGAATAAACTCATCTTT	CALGAASHRGWNKLIF
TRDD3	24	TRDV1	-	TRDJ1	TGTGCTCTTGGGGACCCACTCCTTCCTTCTGGGGGATACGCAAATTATGGGTACACCGATAAACTCATCTTT	CALGDPLLPSGGYANYGYTDKLIF
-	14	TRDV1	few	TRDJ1	TGTGCTCTTGGGGACCGGGGTTGCACCGATAAACTCATCTTT	CALGDRGCTDKLIF
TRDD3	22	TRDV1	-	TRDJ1	TGTGCCCTTGGGGAAATCCGGAGGCCCCATTTACTGGGGGGTTCGTACACCGATAAACTCATCTTT	CALGEIRRPHLLGGSYTDKLIF
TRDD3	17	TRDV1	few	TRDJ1	TGTGCTCTTGGGGAGGGGCGTACTGGGGGACGTACGGATAAACTCATCTTT	CALGEGRTGGRTDKLIF
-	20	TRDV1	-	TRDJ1	TGTGCTCTTGGGGATCCTATTCCTACACCTAGGGATAGGTACACCGATAAACTCATCTTT	CALGDPIPTPRDRYTDKLIF
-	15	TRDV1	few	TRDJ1	TGTGCTCTTGGGGAACTCCCGACGTCCACCGATAAACTCATCTTT	CALGELPTSTDKLIF
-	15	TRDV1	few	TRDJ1	TGTGCTCTTGACAGGAACAAGTTCTACACCGATAAACTCATCTTT	CALDRNKFYTDKLIF
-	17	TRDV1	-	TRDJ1	TGTGCTCTTGGGGAACGGAACTATGAAGGGGATCCCGATAAACTCATCTTT	CALGERNYEGDPDKLIF
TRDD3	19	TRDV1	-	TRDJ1	TGTGCTCTTGGGGCAAATGCTTCCAACCGGGGATACGGGACCGATAAACTCATCTTT	CALGANASNRGYGTDKLIF
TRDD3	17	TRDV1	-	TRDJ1	TGTGCTCTTGGGGAACAAGCGAGGCTGGGGGTGGACGATAAACTCATCTTT	CALGEQARLGVDDKLIF
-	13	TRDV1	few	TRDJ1	TGTGCTCTTGGGGAACTTTTGCCTTCGAAACTCATCTTT	CALGELLPSKLIF
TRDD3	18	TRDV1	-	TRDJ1	TGTGCTCTTGGGGAAGAAGGGAGGGGGGATACCAACACGCTTAAACTCATCTTT	CALGEEGRGDTNTLKLIF
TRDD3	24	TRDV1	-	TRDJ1	TGTGCTCTTGGGGAACCCCCAACCTTCGCCTCTGGGGGACTACAACCACCGTACACCGATAAACTCATCTTT	CALGEPPTFASGGLQPPYTDKLIF
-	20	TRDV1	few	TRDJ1	TGTGCTCTTGGGGAACTAGGGGGTGTGACCTTATCTCCTTACACCGATAAACTCATCTTT	CALGELGGVTLSPYTDKLIF
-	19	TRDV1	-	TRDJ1	TGTGCTCTTGGGGAACCAACCGGGGGTACGCAACTCTACACCGATAAACTCATCTTT	CALGEPTGGTQLYTDKLIF
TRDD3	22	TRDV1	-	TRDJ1	TGTGCTCTTGGGGAGGGGTACAGCCACAATGGGGGATACTCGGGGCTCGCCGATAAACTCATCTTT	CALGEGYSHNGGYSGLADKLIF
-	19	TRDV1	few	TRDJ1	TGTGCTCTTGGGGAAGTTCACCTGGGATTACCGCCCCGGACCGATAAACTCATCTTT	CALGEVHLGLPPRTDKLIF
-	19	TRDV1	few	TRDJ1	TGTGCTCTTGGGGAACGACTTCCTACTGGGGATCGGAGGAGCGATAAACTCATCTTT	CALGERLPTGDRRSDKLIF
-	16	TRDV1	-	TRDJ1	TGTGCTCTTGGGGACCCGGGGAGGACGTCCACCGATAAACTCATCTTT	CALGDPGRTSTDKLIF
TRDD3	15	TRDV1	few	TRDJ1	TGTGCTCTTGTTGGGGGATACTCGTACACCGATAAACTCATCTTT	CALVGGYSYTDKLIF
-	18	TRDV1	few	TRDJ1	TGTGCTCTTGGGGAACTACTATTCCGGGGTCGGTGTACCGATAAACTCATCTTT	CALGELLFRGRCTDKLIF
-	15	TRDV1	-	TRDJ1	TGTGCTCTTGGGGTCCGGCCCGAGGGGCCAAATAAACTCATCTTT	CALGVRPEGPNKLIF
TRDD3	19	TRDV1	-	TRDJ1	TGTGCTCTTGGGATACCCTTTTCCAGGGGGATGATGTACACCGATAAACTCATCTTT	CALGIPFSRGMMYTDKLIF
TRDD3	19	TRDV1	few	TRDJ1	TGTGCTCTTGGGGAATCCCGGCGTACTGGGGGATCAGGGGCCGATAAACTCATCTTT	CALGESRRTGGSGADKLIF
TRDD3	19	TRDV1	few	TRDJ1	TGTGCTCTTGGGGAGGTCTCCTACTGGGGGATGCCATACACCGATAAACTCATCTTT	CALGEVSYWGMPYTDKLIF
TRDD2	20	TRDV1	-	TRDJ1	TGTGCTCTTGGGGTTACAGCCCACTTCCTACCGGGAGTGACCTCCGATAAACTCATCTTT	CALGVTAHFLPGVTSDKLIF
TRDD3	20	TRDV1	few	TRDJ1	TGTGCTCTTGGGGAACTAGCGAACCTACAGTCTCGCTGGGGGATCCCTAAACTCATCTTT	CALGELANLQSRWGIPKLIF
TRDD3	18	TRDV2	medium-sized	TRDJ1	TGTGCCTGTGGACCTTCTGTGATGGGGGATAGGTACACCGATAAACTCATCTTT	CACGPSVMGDRYTDKLIF
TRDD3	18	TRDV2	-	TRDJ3	TGTGCCTGTGACGACCTGGGGGTCAGCTCCTGGGACACCCGACAGATGTTTTTC	CACDDLGVSSWDTRQMFF
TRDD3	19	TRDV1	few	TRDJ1	TGTGCTCTTGGGGACCCATACTACTGGGGGATACGGGGCACCGATAAACTCATCTTT	CALGDPYYWGIRGTDKLIF